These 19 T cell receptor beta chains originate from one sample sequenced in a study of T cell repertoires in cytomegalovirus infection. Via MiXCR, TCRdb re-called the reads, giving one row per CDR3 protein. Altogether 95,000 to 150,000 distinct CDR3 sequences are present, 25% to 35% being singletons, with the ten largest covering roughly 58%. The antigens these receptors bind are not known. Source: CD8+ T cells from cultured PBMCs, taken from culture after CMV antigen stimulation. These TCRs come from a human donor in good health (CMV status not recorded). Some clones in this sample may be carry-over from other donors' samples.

CDR3 protein: CASSLNSPQPQHF. In DNA, the CDR3 is TGTGCCAGCAGCTTAAACTCTCCCCAGCCCCAGCATTTT. The chain is built from TRBV7-2 and TRBJ1-5; unclear D gene. V shed 2 bases and J shed 7 bases, with 9 bases lying between them. Germline loops: CDR1 SGHTA, CDR2 FQGNSA. The CDR3 contains 13 residues.

CDR3 in DNA: TGTGCCAGCAGTTACAGCAACCCAACAGGGGTTTCCTACAATGAGCAGTTCTTC. Translating it yields CASSYSNPTGVSYNEQFF. The rearrangement links TRBV6-5 to TRBJ2-1; 7 bases fit TRBD1. Germline loops: CDR1 MNHEY, CDR2 SVGAGI. Trimming took 2 bases from V and 1 from J; bases not matched to a gene: 11. The length of the CDR3 is 18 residues.

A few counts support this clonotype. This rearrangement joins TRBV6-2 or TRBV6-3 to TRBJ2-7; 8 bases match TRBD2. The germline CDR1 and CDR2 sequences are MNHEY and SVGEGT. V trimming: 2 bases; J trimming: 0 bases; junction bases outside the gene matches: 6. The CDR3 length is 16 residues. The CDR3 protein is CASSYRTSGFSYEQYF. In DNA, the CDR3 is TGTGCCAGCAGTTACCGAACTAGCGGATTCTCCTACGAGCAGTACTTC.

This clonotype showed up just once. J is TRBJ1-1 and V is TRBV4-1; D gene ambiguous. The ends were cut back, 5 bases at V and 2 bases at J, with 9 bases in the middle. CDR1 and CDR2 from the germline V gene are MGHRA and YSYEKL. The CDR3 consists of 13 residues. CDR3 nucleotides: TGCGCCAGCAGCACCGCCCTCAACACTGAAGCTTTCTTT. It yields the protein CASSTALNTEAFF.

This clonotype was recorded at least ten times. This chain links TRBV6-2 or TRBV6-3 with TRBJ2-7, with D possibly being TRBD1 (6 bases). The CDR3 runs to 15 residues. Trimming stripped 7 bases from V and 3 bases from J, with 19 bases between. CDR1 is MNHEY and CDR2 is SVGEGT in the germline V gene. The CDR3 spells CASISADRMIYEQYF. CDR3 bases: TGTGCCAGCATTTCCGCCGACAGGATGATCTACGAGCAGTACTTC.

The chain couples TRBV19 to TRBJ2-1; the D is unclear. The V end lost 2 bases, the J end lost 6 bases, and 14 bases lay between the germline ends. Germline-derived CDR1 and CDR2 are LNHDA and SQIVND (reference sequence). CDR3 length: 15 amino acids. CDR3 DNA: TGTGCCAGTAGTATATACTCGTCCGTTAGCAATGAGCAGTTCTTC. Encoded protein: CASSIYSSVSNEQFF.

CDR3 nucleotide sequence: TGTGCCAGCAGTTACGGGGGGACAGGGAGGGATTCACCCCTCCACTTT. Amino acids: CASSYGGTGRDSPLHF. The chain carries TRBV6-6 and TRBJ1-6; 9 bases line up with TRBD1. Germline CDR1 and CDR2: MNHNY and SVGAGI (reference sequence). Trimming removed 2 bases from V and 8 bases from J; junction bases left unmatched: 7. The CDR3 contains 16 residues.

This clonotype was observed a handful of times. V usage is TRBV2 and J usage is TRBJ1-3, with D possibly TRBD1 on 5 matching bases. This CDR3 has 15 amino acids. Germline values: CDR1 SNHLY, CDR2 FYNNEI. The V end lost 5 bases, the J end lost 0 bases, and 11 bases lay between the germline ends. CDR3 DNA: TGTGCCAGCAGTTTAGACAGCTACTCTGGAAACACCATATATTTT. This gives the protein CASSLDSYSGNTIYF.

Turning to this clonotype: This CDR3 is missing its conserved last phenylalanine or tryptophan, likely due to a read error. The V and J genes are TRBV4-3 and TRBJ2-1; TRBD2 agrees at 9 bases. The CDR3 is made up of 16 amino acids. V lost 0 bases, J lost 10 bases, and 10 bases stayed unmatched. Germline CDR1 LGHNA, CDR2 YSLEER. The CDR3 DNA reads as TGCGCCAGCAGCCAAGACTATGGCGGGGGGGCCGAGGAGCAGTTCTGC. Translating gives CASSQDYGGGAEEQFC.

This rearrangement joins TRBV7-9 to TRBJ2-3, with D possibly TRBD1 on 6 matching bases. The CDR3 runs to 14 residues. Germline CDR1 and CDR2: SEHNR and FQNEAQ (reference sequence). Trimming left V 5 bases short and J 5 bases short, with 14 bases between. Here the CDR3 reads CASSRDTNRDTQYF. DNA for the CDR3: TGTGCCAGCAGCCGGGACACAAATAGAGATACGCAGTATTTT.

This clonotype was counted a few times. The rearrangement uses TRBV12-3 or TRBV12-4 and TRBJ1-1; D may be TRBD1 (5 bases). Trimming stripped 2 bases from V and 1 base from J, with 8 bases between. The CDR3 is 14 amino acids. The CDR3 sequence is CASSLLTANTEAFF. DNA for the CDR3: TGTGCCAGCAGTTTACTGACAGCGAACACTGAAGCTTTCTTT.

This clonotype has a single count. The CDR3 loop reads CASSQDVLLVGPNEQFF. The CDR3 DNA reads TGCGCCAGCAGCCAAGATGTGCTTCTAGTAGGGCCCAATGAGCAGTTCTTC. The chain couples TRBV4-1 to TRBJ2-1; D is uncertain. Germline values: CDR1 MGHRA, CDR2 YSYEKL. CDR3 size: 17 residues. The V and J ends lost 0 bases and 6 bases respectively, with 18 bases between them.

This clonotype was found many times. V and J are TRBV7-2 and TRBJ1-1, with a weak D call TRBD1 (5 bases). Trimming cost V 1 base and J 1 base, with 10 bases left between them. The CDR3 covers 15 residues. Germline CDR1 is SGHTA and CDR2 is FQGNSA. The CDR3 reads CASSLEGTENTEAFF. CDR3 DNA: TGTGCCAGCAGCTTAGAGGGGACGGAGAACACTGAAGCTTTCTTT. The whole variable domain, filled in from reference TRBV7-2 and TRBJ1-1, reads GAGVSQSPSNKVTEKGKDVELRCDPISGHTALYWYRQSLGQGLEFLIYFQGNSAPDKSGLPSDRFSAERTGGSVSTLTIQRTQQEDSAVYLCASSLEGTENTEAFFGQGTRLTVV.

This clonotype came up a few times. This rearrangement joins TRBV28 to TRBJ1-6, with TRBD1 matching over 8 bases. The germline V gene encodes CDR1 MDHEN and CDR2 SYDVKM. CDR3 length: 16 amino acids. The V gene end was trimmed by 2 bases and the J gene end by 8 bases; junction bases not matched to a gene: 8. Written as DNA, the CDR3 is TGTGCCAGCAGTTTAAGGCCGGACAGGGCGGATTCACCCCTCCACTTT. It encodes CASSLRPDRADSPLHF.

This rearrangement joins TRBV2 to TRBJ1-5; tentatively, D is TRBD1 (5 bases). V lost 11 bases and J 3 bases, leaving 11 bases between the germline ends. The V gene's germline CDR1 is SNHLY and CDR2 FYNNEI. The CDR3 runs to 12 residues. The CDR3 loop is CAGAETNQPQHF. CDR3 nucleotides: TGTGCCGGGGCGGAGACCAATCAGCCCCAGCATTTT.

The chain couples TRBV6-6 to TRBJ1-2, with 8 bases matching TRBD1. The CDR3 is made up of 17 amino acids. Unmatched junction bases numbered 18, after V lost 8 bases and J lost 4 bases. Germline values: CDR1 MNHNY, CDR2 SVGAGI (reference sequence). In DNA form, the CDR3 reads TGTGCCAGCGAGCCCGGGACAGGTCCCATTGGCGTCTATGGCTACACCTTC. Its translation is CASEPGTGPIGVYGYTF.

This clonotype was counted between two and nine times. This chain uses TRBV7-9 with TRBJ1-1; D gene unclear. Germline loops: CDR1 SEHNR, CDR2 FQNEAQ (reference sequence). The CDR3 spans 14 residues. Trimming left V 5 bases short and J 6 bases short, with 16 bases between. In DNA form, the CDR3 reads TGTGCCAGCAGCCGGGCCGGAGGGAGCGCTGAAGCTTTCTTT. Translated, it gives CASSRAGGSAEAFF.

The CDR3 protein is CASSPPGDLDTQYF. The CDR3 region has the DNA TGTGCCAGCAGCCCCCCCGGAGACCTCGATACGCAGTATTTT. J is TRBJ2-3 and V is TRBV11-3; D unresolved. The CDR3 consists of 14 residues. V was pared by 5 bases and J by 6 bases, with 15 bases between. Germline assignment: CDR1 SGHNT and CDR2 YENEEA.

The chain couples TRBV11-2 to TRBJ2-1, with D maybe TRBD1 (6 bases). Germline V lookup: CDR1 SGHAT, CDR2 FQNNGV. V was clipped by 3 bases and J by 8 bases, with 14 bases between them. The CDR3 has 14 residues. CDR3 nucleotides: TGTGCCAGCAGCTTCCGACGGACAGAGGATGAGCAGTTCTTC. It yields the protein CASSFRRTEDEQFF. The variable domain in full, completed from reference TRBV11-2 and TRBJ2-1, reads EAGVAQSPRYKIIEKRQSVAFWCNPISGHATLYWYQQILGQGPKLLIQFQNNGVVDDSQLPKDRFSAERLKGVDSTLKIQPAKLEDSAVYLCASSFRRTEDEQFFGPGTRLTVL.